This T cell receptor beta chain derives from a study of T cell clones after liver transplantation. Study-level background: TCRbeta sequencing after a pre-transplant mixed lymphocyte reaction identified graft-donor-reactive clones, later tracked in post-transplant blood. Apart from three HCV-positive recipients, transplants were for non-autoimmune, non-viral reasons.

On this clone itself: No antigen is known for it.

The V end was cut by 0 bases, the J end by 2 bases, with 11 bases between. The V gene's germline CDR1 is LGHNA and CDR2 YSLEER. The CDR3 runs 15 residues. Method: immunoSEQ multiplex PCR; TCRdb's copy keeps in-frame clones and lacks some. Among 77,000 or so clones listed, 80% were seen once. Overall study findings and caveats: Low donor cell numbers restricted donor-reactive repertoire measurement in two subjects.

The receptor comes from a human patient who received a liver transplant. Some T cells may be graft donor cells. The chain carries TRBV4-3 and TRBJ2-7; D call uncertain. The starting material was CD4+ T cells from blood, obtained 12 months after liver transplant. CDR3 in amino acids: CASSQDRWGTYEQYF. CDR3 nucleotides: TGCGCCAGCAGCCAAGATCGTTGGGGAACCTACGAGCAGTACTTC.